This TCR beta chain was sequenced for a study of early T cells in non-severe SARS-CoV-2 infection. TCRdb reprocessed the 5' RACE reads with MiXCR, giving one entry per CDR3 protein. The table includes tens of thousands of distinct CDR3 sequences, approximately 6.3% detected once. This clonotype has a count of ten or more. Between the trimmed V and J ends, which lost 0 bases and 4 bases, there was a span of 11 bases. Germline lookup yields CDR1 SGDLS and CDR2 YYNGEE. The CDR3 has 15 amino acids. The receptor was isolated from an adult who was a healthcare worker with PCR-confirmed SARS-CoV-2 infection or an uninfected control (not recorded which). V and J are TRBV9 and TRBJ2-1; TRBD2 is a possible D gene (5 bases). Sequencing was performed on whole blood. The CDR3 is CASSVEVSEYNEQFF. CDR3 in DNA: TGTGCCAGCAGCGTAGAGGTTAGCGAGTACAATGAGCAGTTCTTC.